These 30 T cell receptor beta chains were all obtained from the same sample, sequenced in a study of blood T cell repertoires in COVID-19 (dated by TCRdb to the early 2020s). Library preparation used the immunoSEQ multiplex PCR assay. TCRdb mirrors the immuneACCESS table, restricted to in-frame sequences. Some clones are absent from its copies; in checked studies, under half trace to an unresolved V gene, and the reason for the others is unknown. This sample is represented by a few hundred thousand clones; approximately 86% of them were singletons. The ten top clones hold over 2% of the sample. Sequenced sample: peripheral blood. These receptors all come from a woman between 25 and 40 years old who had recovered from COVID-19.

The chain couples TRBV19 to TRBJ1-4, with 8 bases identical to TRBD1. V shed 5 bases, J shed 0 bases, and the junction held 5 bases outside the gene matches. The CDR3 totals 16 residues. Germline CDR1 LNHDA, CDR2 SQIVND (reference sequence). CDR3 DNA sequence: TGTGCCAGTAGTCTCGGACAGGGTACAACTAATGAAAAACTGTTTTTT. As protein: CASSLGQGTTNEKLFF.

The chain uses TRBV18 and TRBJ2-2; the match to TRBD2 covers 14 bases. The CDR3 is made up of 18 amino acids. The ends lost 2 bases at V and 1 base at J; junction bases unmatched: 3. Germline assignment: CDR1 KGHSH and CDR2 LQKENI. CDR3 nucleotides: TGTGCCAGCTCACCAGCCGGACTAGCGGGGGGGAACACCGGGGAGCTGTTTTTT. It translates to CASSPAGLAGGNTGELFF. Full variable domain (rest looked up from reference TRBV18 and TRBJ2-2): NAGVMQNPRHLVRRRGQEARLRCSPMKGHSHVYWYRQLPEEGLKFMVYLQKENIIDESGMPKERFSAEFPKEGPSILRIQQVVRGDSAAYFCASSPAGLAGGNTGELFFGEGSRLTVL.

This rearrangement joins TRBV29-1 to TRBJ2-5; TRBD1 is a possible D gene (6 bases). The CDR3 covers 13 residues. V was clipped by 5 bases and J by 4 bases, with 14 bases between them. The germline V gene has CDR1 SQVTM and CDR2 ANQGSEA. DNA of the CDR3: TGCAGCGTTTACAGGGATGAGGGAGAGACCCAGTACTTC. Translated: CSVYRDEGETQYF.

V usage is TRBV29-1 and J usage is TRBJ1-2; D gene uncertain. Per the germline V gene, CDR1 is SQVTM and CDR2 is ANQGSEA. The V gene lost 6 bases and the J gene lost 4 bases, with 12 bases spanning the gap. The CDR3 spans 12 residues. This CDR3 is CSVKAQSYGYTF. For the CDR3, the DNA is TGCAGCGTGAAGGCACAGAGCTATGGCTACACCTTC. Full variable domain (outside the CDR3, taken from reference TRBV29-1 and TRBJ1-2): SAVISQKPSRDICQRGTSLTIQCQVDSQVTMMFWYRQQPGQSLTLIATANQGSEATYESGFVIDKFPISRPNLTFSTLTVSNMSPEDSSIYLCSVKAQSYGYTFGSGTRLTVV.

This clone was found once. V gene TRBV28 combines with J gene TRBJ1-3; perhaps TRBD1 as D (5 bases). With 4 bases removed from V and 2 bases from J, the gap between germline ends came to 12 bases. This CDR3 contains 15 residues. The germline V gene has CDR1 MDHEN and CDR2 SYDVKM. CDR3 nucleotides: TGTGCCAGCAGTTCCTCCGGGACTGCTGGAAACACCATATATTTT. Protein sequence: CASSSSGTAGNTIYF. The full variable domain, completed using reference TRBV28 and TRBJ1-3, is DVKVTQSSRYLVKRTGEKVFLECVQDMDHENMFWYRQDPGLGLRLIYFSYDVKMKEKGDIPEGYSVSREKKERFSLILESASTNQTSMYLCASSSSGTAGNTIYFGEGSWLTVV.

The rearrangement uses TRBV28 and TRBJ2-5; TRBD2 agrees at 7 bases. CDR3 length equals 16 residues. Per the germline V gene, CDR1 is MDHEN and CDR2 is SYDVKM. Trimming at V came to 3 bases and at J to 5 bases, leaving 12 bases not matched to a gene. CDR3 amino acids: CASSFFSGEGPETQYF. CDR3 DNA: TGTGCCAGCAGTTTCTTTTCGGGGGAGGGCCCGGAGACCCAGTACTTC.

The rearrangement joins TRBV10-2 to TRBJ2-7; 7 positions match TRBD2. V trimming: 5 bases; J trimming: 8 bases; junction bases outside the gene matches: 9. The CDR3 covers 13 residues. Germline V CDR1 and CDR2: WSHSY, SAAADI. CDR3 loop: CASSTDMGGKQYF. In DNA, the CDR3 is TGCGCCAGCAGTACGGACATGGGAGGGAAGCAGTACTTC.

The chain has TRBV5-8 and TRBJ2-3; a possible D gene is TRBD2 (5 bases). The germline V gene encodes CDR1 SGHTS and CDR2 YDEGEE. CDR3 length: 16 amino acids. The V and J ends lost 3 bases and 10 bases respectively, with 24 bases between them. CDR3 in DNA: TGTGCCAGCAGCTCGAAATCGGACTGGCCCTCACTAGCGCAGTATTTT. Translated, it gives CASSSKSDWPSLAQYF.

CDR3: CASSITSGVDQETQYF. CDR3 in DNA: TGTGCCAGCAGCATTACTAGCGGGGTAGACCAAGAGACCCAGTACTTC. The V call is TRBV7-9, the J call TRBJ2-5; TRBD2 agrees at 10 bases. Losses at the gene ends were 5 bases for V and 0 bases for J; bases not matched to a gene: 6. Germline lookup yields CDR1 SEHNR and CDR2 FQNEAQ (reference sequence). The CDR3 extends over 16 amino acids.

This sequence joins TRBV2 and TRBJ2-7; D possibly corresponds to TRBD2 (5 bases). The V gene lost 4 bases and the J gene lost 3 bases, with 16 bases spanning the gap. The CDR3 length is 15 residues. The germline V gene has CDR1 SNHLY and CDR2 FYNNEI. The CDR3 protein is CASSGDASSLYEQYF. The CDR3 nucleotides read TGTGCCAGCAGTGGCGACGCTAGCTCCCTCTACGAGCAGTACTTC.

This chain uses TRBV5-6 with TRBJ1-5; D is uncertain. The V end was cut by 1 base, the J end by 4 bases, with 9 bases between. The CDR3 is made up of 14 amino acids. The germline gives CDR1 SGHDT, CDR2 YYEEEE. The CDR3 region is CASSLLGVNQPQHF. CDR3 DNA: TGTGCCAGCAGCTTGCTGGGCGTGAATCAGCCCCAGCATTTT.

This chain links TRBV7-9 with TRBJ2-5; 7 nucleotides line up with TRBD2. The CDR3 contains 17 residues. With V trimmed by 0 bases and J by 1 base, 8 bases remained unmatched. Germline V gene lookup returns CDR1 SEHNR and CDR2 FQNEAQ (reference sequence). CDR3 nucleotides: TGTGCCAGCAGCTTAGCGTTTCTAGCGGTAATCCAAGAGACCCAGTACTTC. Encoded protein: CASSLAFLAVIQETQYF.

V gene TRBV18 combines with J gene TRBJ2-2; the D is unclear. Deletions cut 5 bases from V and 5 bases from J, with 9 bases between. The CDR3 spans 13 residues. CDR1 KGHSH and CDR2 LQKENI come from the germline V gene. CDR3 region: CASSSDTTGELFF. The DNA of the CDR3 is TGTGCCAGCTCATCCGACACTACCGGGGAGCTGTTTTTT.

The CDR3 loop is CASSQGLVNEQYF. The CDR3 DNA follows: TGTGCCAGCAGTCAGGGACTAGTGAACGAGCAGTACTTC. The rearrangement uses TRBV12-3 or TRBV12-4 and TRBJ2-7, with 8 bases aligning to TRBD2. CDR3 length: 13 residues. After removal of 5 bases from V and 5 bases from J, the junction contained 5 bases not matched to a gene.

The V and J genes are TRBV19 and TRBJ1-2; TRBD1 matches at 8 bases. This CDR3 comprises 15 residues. In germline, CDR1 is LNHDA, CDR2 SQIVND (reference sequence). V was clipped by 5 bases and J by 5 bases; unmatched bases: 10. CDR3 coding DNA: TGTGCCAGTAGTCCAACCGGGACAGGCGGGTATGGCTACACCTTC. Amino acid sequence: CASSPTGTGGYGYTF. Using reference TRBV19 and TRBJ1-2 for the parts outside the CDR3, the full variable domain is DGGITQSPKYLFRKEGQNVTLSCEQNLNHDAMYWYRQDPGQGLRLIYYSQIVNDFQKGDIAEGYSVSREKKESFPLTVTSAQKNPTAFYLCASSPTGTGGYGYTFGSGTRLTVV.

The genes are TRBV19 and TRBJ1-5; possible D gene TRBD1, 5 bases. The CDR3 consists of 19 residues. The germline V gene has CDR1 LNHDA and CDR2 SQIVND (reference sequence). Trimming left V 2 bases short and J 0 bases short, with 20 bases between. CDR3 region: CASSIIFAPGHLSNQPQHF. The CDR3 bases are TGTGCCAGTAGTATAATCTTTGCTCCAGGACACCTTAGCAATCAGCCCCAGCATTTT.

This chain joins TRBV24-1 and TRBJ2-5; 8 bases are shared with TRBD2. Per the germline V gene, CDR1 is KGHDR and CDR2 is SFDVKD. CDR3 length: 18 amino acids. V shed 3 bases and J 2 bases; nucleotides not matched to a gene: 13. The CDR3 DNA reads TGTGCCACCAGTGATCCCCTAGGCCGACTAGCGAGTCAAGAGACCCAGTACTTC. Amino acids: CATSDPLGRLASQETQYF.

The J gene is TRBJ2-7, the V gene TRBV9; D remains unclear. V shed 0 bases and J shed 1 base, with 8 bases lying between them. The CDR3 has 14 residues. Looked up from germline, CDR1 is SGDLS and CDR2 is YYNGEE. CDR3 sequence (DNA): TGTGCCAGCAGCGTAGCTGGCAGGTCCTACGAGCAGTACTTC. Translated: CASSVAGRSYEQYF.

This chain connects TRBV11-1 to TRBJ2-2, with D unresolved. This CDR3 has 14 residues. The germline CDR1 and CDR2 sequences are SGHAT and FQDESV (reference sequence). The V end was cut by 5 bases, the J end by 0 bases, with 7 bases between. The CDR3 region is CASSQLANTGELFF. The DNA of the CDR3 is TGTGCCAGCAGCCAGCTAGCGAACACCGGGGAGCTGTTTTTT.

The chain has TRBV4-2 and TRBJ1-4; TRBD1 agrees at 9 bases. After removal of 3 bases from V and 7 bases from J, the junction contained 6 bases not matched to a gene. This CDR3 region has 15 residues. Germline loops: CDR1 LGHNA, CDR2 YNFKEQ. CDR3 region: CASSQAGTGSEKLFF. The CDR3 DNA reads as TGTGCCAGCAGCCAGGCCGGGACAGGGAGTGAAAAACTGTTTTTT.

V usage is TRBV10-3 and J usage is TRBJ1-2; perhaps TRBD1 as D (6 bases). Trimming cost V 2 bases and J 4 bases, with 17 bases left between them. The germline CDR1 and CDR2 sequences are ENHRY and SYGVKD. The CDR3 runs 16 residues. The CDR3 is CAISEPGQPAGYGYTF. The DNA of the CDR3 is TGTGCCATCAGTGAGCCCGGACAGCCCGCCGGCTATGGCTACACCTTC.

The chain recombines TRBV19 with TRBJ1-2, with 7 positions matching TRBD1. The CDR3 loop spans 15 amino acids. J was trimmed by 5 bases and V by 7 bases; bases with no gene match: 13. CDR1 and CDR2 from the germline V gene are LNHDA and SQIVND (reference sequence). CDR3 bases: TGTGCCAGTACCCCCTGGGGAGAGGGGGCGTATGGCTACACCTTC. Translation: CASTPWGEGAYGYTF.

CDR3 amino acids: CASSSQGLVSNTIYF. The DNA for the CDR3 is TGTGCCAGCAGCTCACAGGGGCTCGTTTCGAACACCATATATTTT. The rearrangement uses TRBV2 and TRBJ1-3; 7 bases map to TRBD1. CDR3 size: 15 residues. Trimming removed 6 bases from V and 7 bases from J; junction bases left unmatched: 12. Germline lookup yields CDR1 SNHLY and CDR2 FYNNEI.

The J gene is TRBJ2-3, the V gene TRBV27; 7 positions match TRBD2. The CDR3 contains 17 residues. Germline V gene lookup returns CDR1 MNHEY and CDR2 SMNVEV (reference sequence). V shed 2 bases, J shed 2 bases, and the junction held 10 bases outside the gene matches. The CDR3 nucleotides are TGTGCCAGCAGTTTAATGCCGGGGCGGGGGTACACAGATACGCAGTATTTT. Encoded protein: CASSLMPGRGYTDTQYF.

A note on this clone: This could be a read error, since a much larger clone is one nucleotide away. The V call is TRBV14, the J call TRBJ2-7; D remains ambiguous. The germline gives CDR1 SGHDN, CDR2 FVKESK. The V gene lost 4 bases and the J gene lost 0 bases, with 4 bases spanning the gap. This CDR3 spans 12 amino acids. The DNA for the CDR3 is TGTGCCAGCAGCCCTAGCTCCTACGAGCAGTACTTC. Translated, it gives CASSPSSYEQYF.

J is TRBJ2-7 and V is TRBV19, with 7 bases lining up with TRBD1. V was pared by 4 bases and J by 0 bases, with 3 bases of the junction left unmatched. CDR3 length: 14 amino acids. Germline values: CDR1 LNHDA, CDR2 SQIVND (reference sequence). The CDR3 spells CASSTGQSSYEQYF. The CDR3 DNA reads TGTGCCAGTAGTACGGGACAGAGCTCCTACGAGCAGTACTTC.

Remarks on this clone: One end of the junction varies from germline; a read error may be responsible. The chain has TRBV19 and TRBJ1-3, with TRBD1 identical over 9 bases. The germline V gene encodes CDR1 LNHDA and CDR2 SQIVND (reference sequence). The CDR3 runs 14 residues. In nucleotides, the CDR3 is TGTGCCAGTAGTGTCACTTGGAACAGGGGGCTCGTGGATTTT. Translated, it gives CASSVTWNRGLVDF.

V usage is TRBV5-6 and J usage is TRBJ2-7, with D possibly matching TRBD1 (7 bases). Trimming cost V 4 bases and J 2 bases, with 16 bases left between them. Germline CDR1 is SGHDT and CDR2 is YYEEEE. The CDR3 has 15 residues. The CDR3 nucleotides are TGTGCCAGCAGCCCGCCGACAGGGACTCCCTACGAGCAGTACTTC. This encodes CASSPPTGTPYEQYF.

The V gene is TRBV19, the J gene TRBJ2-2; the D gene is possibly TRBD1 (5 bases). Germline V gene data show CDR1 as LNHDA and CDR2 as SQIVND (reference sequence). Deletions cut 3 bases from V and 7 bases from J, with 12 bases between. CDR3 length: 14 amino acids. The chain's CDR3 is CASSIAGYGGELFF. The DNA for the CDR3 is TGTGCCAGTAGTATCGCAGGGTACGGCGGGGAGCTGTTTTTT.

V usage is TRBV4-2 and J usage is TRBJ1-6, with 11 bases that match TRBD1. This CDR3 spans 13 amino acids. Germline V gene sequence: CDR1 LGHNA, CDR2 YNFKEQ. V gave up 9 bases and J gave up 9 bases; unmatched junction bases: 4. The CDR3 DNA reads TGTGCCAGTAGTGGGACAGGGGGTTCACCCCTCCACTTT. It translates to CASSGTGGSPLHF.